The rows below give T cell receptor beta chains drawn from one sample of a study of shared clonotypes between healthy human individuals. Some clones are missing from TCRdb's copy, which holds only in-frame ones; the method was immunoSEQ multiplex PCR. The table shows around 700,000 clones, with 55% to 85% occurring only once. The sequenced sample was memory CD4+ T cells sorted from blood. The receptors originated from a woman in her 30s in good health. CDR3s include the opening cysteine and the closing phenylalanine or tryptophan. D genes are given only for firm matches. Some rows have no size entry. The others give once, few or many, or a class for an expanded clone.

size: .
J: TRBJ2-7
V: TRBV19
D: TRBD2
CDR3: CASRTSGSEESEQYF
DNA: TGTGCCAGTCGGACTAGCGGGAGTGAGGAGTCCGAGCAGTACTTC

size: .
J: TRBJ2-1
V: TRBV29-1
D: .
CDR3: CSVDRRGQGGNNEQFF
DNA: TGCAGCGTTGACAGGAGAGGGCAGGGAGGTAACAATGAGCAGTTCTTC

size: .
J: TRBJ2-7
V: TRBV5-1
D: .
CDR3: CASSLGGYEQYF
DNA: TGCGCCAGCAGCTTAGGAGGGTACGAGCAGTACTTC

size: .
J: TRBJ1-1
V: TRBV30
D: .
CDR3: CAWSPPGRVNTEAFF
DNA: TGTGCCTGGAGTCCGCCGGGACGGGTGAACACTGAAGCTTTCTTT

size: .
J: TRBJ2-7
V: TRBV28
D: .
CDR3: CASSLKGEVPSREQYF
DNA: TGTGCCAGCAGTTTAAAGGGGGAGGTTCCCTCTCGGGAGCAGTACTTC

size: .
J: TRBJ1-5
V: TRBV19
D: .
CDR3: CASSNRYSNQPQHF
DNA: TGTGCCAGTAGTAACCGATATAGCAATCAGCCCCAGCATTTT

size: many
J: TRBJ2-4
V: TRBV11-2
D: .
CDR3: CASSPQGDIQYF
DNA: TGTGCCAGCAGCCCACAAGGGGACATTCAGTACTTC

size: .
J: TRBJ2-2
V: TRBV14
D: .
CDR3: CASSQNVGGGELFF
DNA: TGTGCCAGCAGCCAAAACGTGGGAGGCGGGGAGCTGTTTTTT

size: .
J: TRBJ2-1
V: TRBV7-9
D: TRBD2
CDR3: CASSLISGRAREQFF
DNA: TGTGCCAGCAGCTTAATTAGCGGGAGGGCCAGGGAGCAGTTCTTC

size: .
J: TRBJ1-1
V: TRBV27
D: .
CDR3: CASRPLTHSPTEAFF
DNA: TGTGCCAGCAGACCGCTTACTCATAGCCCCACTGAAGCTTTCTTT

size: .
J: TRBJ1-6
V: TRBV6-5
D: .
CDR3: CASSYEGGSPLHF
DNA: TGTGCCAGCAGTTACGAAGGAGGGTCACCCCTCCACTTT

size: .
J: TRBJ2-7
V: TRBV28
D: TRBD1
CDR3: CASSITGGRSYEQYF
DNA: TGTGCCAGCAGTATAACAGGGGGCCGGTCCTACGAGCAGTACTTC

size: .
J: TRBJ2-2
V: TRBV7-2
D: .
CDR3: CASSLSTGELFF
DNA: TGTGCCAGCAGCTTGAGCACCGGGGAGCTGTTTTTT

size: .
J: TRBJ1-3
V: TRBV2
D: .
CDR3: CASSRAISGNTIYF
DNA: TGTGCCAGCAGCAGGGCAATTTCTGGAAACACCATATATTTT

size: .
J: TRBJ2-2
V: TRBV19
D: .
CDR3: CASRKFPEGGELFF
DNA: TGTGCCAGTAGGAAATTCCCAGAGGGCGGGGAGCTGTTTTTT

size: .
J: TRBJ1-1
V: TRBV5-1
D: .
CDR3: CASSLADRDLQVAFF
DNA: TGCGCCAGCAGCTTGGCCGATCGGGACCTCCAGGTGGCTTTCTTT

size: .
J: TRBJ2-7
V: TRBV29-1
D: TRBD1
CDR3: CSVRTGNEQYF
DNA: TGCAGCGTTAGGACAGGGAACGAGCAGTACTTC

size: few
J: TRBJ2-2
V: TRBV29-1
D: TRBD1
CDR3: CSAGQGRTGELFF
DNA: TGCAGCGCGGGACAGGGAAGGACCGGGGAGCTGTTTTTT

size: .
J: TRBJ2-1
V: TRBV5-1
D: .
CDR3: CASSLELNTFSYNEQFF
DNA: TGCGCCAGCAGCTTGGAACTGAACACCTTCTCCTACAATGAGCAGTTCTTC

size: many
J: TRBJ2-5
V: TRBV2
D: .
CDR3: CASRGSAETQYF
DNA: TGTGCCAGCAGGGGCTCCGCGGAGACCCAGTACTTC

size: .
J: TRBJ2-5
V: TRBV2
D: TRBD1
CDR3: CASSRRQGSETQYF
DNA: TGTGCCAGCAGTCGAAGACAGGGTTCAGAGACCCAGTACTTC

size: few
J: TRBJ1-5
V: TRBV2
D: TRBD1
CDR3: CASKTTGAEQPQHF
DNA: TGTGCCAGCAAGACGACAGGGGCTGAGCAGCCCCAGCATTTT

size: .
J: TRBJ2-7
V: TRBV2
D: .
CDR3: CASHSFRQGGTYEQYF
DNA: TGTGCCAGCCACTCCTTTCGGCAGGGGGGTACCTACGAGCAGTACTTC

size: .
J: TRBJ1-5
V: TRBV6-1
D: TRBD1
CDR3: CASSGERGRNQPQHF
DNA: TGTGCCAGCAGTGGTGAAAGGGGGCGCAATCAGCCCCAGCATTTT

size: .
J: TRBJ2-4
V: TRBV28
D: TRBD1
CDR3: CASSLLGQGENIQYF
DNA: TGTGCCAGCAGCCTACTGGGACAGGGGGAAAACATTCAGTACTTC

size: .
J: TRBJ2-7
V: TRBV6-5
D: .
CDR3: CASRLYAGQNYEQYF
DNA: TGTGCCAGCAGACTGTACGCGGGACAGAACTACGAGCAGTACTTC

size: .
J: TRBJ1-1
V: TRBV11-2
D: .
CDR3: CASSLGWRDTEAFF
DNA: TGTGCCAGCAGCTTAGGGTGGAGGGACACTGAAGCTTTCTTT

size: .
J: TRBJ2-3
V: TRBV10-1
D: TRBD2
CDR3: CASSGSRSVAGTQYF
DNA: TGCGCCAGCAGTGGGTCCCGATCGGTAGCGGGTACGCAGTATTTT

size: once
J: TRBJ1-3
V: TRBV5-1
D: .
CDR3: CASSLARRDTIYF
DNA: TGCGCCAGCAGCTTGGCCCGCCGAGACACCATATATTTT

size: .
J: TRBJ2-2
V: TRBV15
D: .
CDR3: CATSVGGTGELFF
DNA: TGTGCCACCAGTGTGGGTGGCACCGGGGAGCTGTTTTTT

size: .
J: TRBJ1-5
V: TRBV6-6
D: TRBD1
CDR3: CASSDRGRNQPQHF
DNA: TGTGCCAGCAGCGACAGGGGGCGGAATCAGCCCCAGCATTTT

size: few
J: TRBJ2-2
V: TRBV7-7
D: .
CDR3: CASTPGNTGELFF
DNA: TGTGCCAGCACCCCGGGGAACACCGGGGAGCTGTTTTTT

size: .
J: TRBJ2-6
V: TRBV5-1
D: .
CDR3: CASSLREVGTGANVLTF
DNA: TGCGCCAGCAGCTTGAGGGAGGTAGGAACTGGGGCCAACGTCCTGACTTTC

size: .
J: TRBJ2-1
V: TRBV5-1
D: TRBD2
CDR3: CASRLAETYNEQFF
DNA: TGCGCCAGCAGACTAGCGGAAACATACAATGAGCAGTTCTTC

size: .
J: TRBJ2-7
V: TRBV11-2
D: .
CDR3: CASSLLAGRAYEQYF
DNA: TGTGCCAGCAGCTTACTCGCGGGCAGGGCCTACGAGCAGTACTTC

size: .
J: TRBJ2-4
V: TRBV5-1
D: .
CDR3: CASSLAEGVKNIQYF
DNA: TGCGCCAGCAGCTTGGCCGAGGGTGTCAAAAACATTCAGTACTTC

size: .
J: TRBJ2-1
V: TRBV28
D: .
CDR3: CASSSPSSIGNNEQFF
DNA: TGTGCCAGCAGTTCACCATCCTCGATAGGGAACAATGAGCAGTTCTTC

size: .
J: TRBJ2-7
V: TRBV28
D: TRBD1
CDR3: CASSLVDGTGGGEQYF
DNA: TGTGCCAGCAGTTTGGTAGATGGGACAGGGGGAGGTGAGCAGTACTTC

size: .
J: TRBJ2-7
V: TRBV9
D: TRBD2
CDR3: CASSVAASGSREQYF
DNA: TGTGCCAGCAGCGTAGCGGCTAGCGGGAGTCGCGAGCAGTACTTC

size: .
J: TRBJ2-6
V: TRBV15
D: .
CDR3: CATSPTSSGANVLTF
DNA: TGTGCCACCAGCCCCACCAGCTCTGGGGCCAACGTCCTGACTTTC

size: .
J: TRBJ2-3
V: TRBV6-1
D: TRBD2
CDR3: CASRELAGVSTDTQYF
DNA: TGTGCCAGCAGGGAACTAGCGGGCGTGAGCACAGATACGCAGTATTTT

size: .
J: TRBJ2-1
V: TRBV4-2
D: .
CDR3: CASSQVGTTTNEQFF
DNA: TGTGCCAGCAGCCAAGTTGGGACGACCACCAATGAGCAGTTCTTC

size: .
J: TRBJ2-2
V: TRBV29-1
D: TRBD1
CDR3: CSVQITGVPTGELFF
DNA: TGCAGCGTTCAAATCACAGGGGTGCCCACCGGGGAGCTGTTTTTT

size: .
J: TRBJ2-3
V: TRBV11-3
D: .
CDR3: CASSLGNTQYF
DNA: TGTGCCAGCAGCTTGGGAAATACGCAGTATTTT